The clone carrying this T cell receptor (beta chain) appeared a single time. The data originate from a study of cytomegalovirus exposure and HLA in healthy donors. Researchers ran the PCR with 60 Vbeta and 13 Jbeta primers. Some clones are missing from TCRdb's copy, which holds only in-frame ones; the method was immunoSEQ multiplex PCR. This sample has approximately 220,000 clones, with 75% to 80% found just once. Looked up from germline, CDR1 is SGHRS and CDR2 is YFSETQ. V shed 5 bases, J shed 1 base, and the junction held 12 bases outside the gene matches. This CDR3 has 17 residues. V gene TRBV5-1 combines with J gene TRBJ2-5; 9 positions match TRBD1. The sequencing sample was made of PBMCs. This receptor was identified in a male donor in good health and CMV-seronegative. CDR3 in amino acids: CASRLRPGQGLQETQYF. In DNA, the CDR3 is TGCGCCAGCAGGCTTCGGCCGGGACAGGGACTCCAAGAGACCCAGTACTTC. The variable domain in full, with the rest retrieved from reference TRBV5-1 and TRBJ2-5, is KAGVTQTPRYLIKTRGQQVTLSCSPISGHRSVSWYQQTPGQGLQFLFEYFSETQRNKGNFPGRFSGRQFSNSRSEMNVSTLELGDSALYLCASRLRPGQGLQETQYFGPGTRLLVL.